This entry lists 20 T cell receptor beta chains sequenced from one sample in a study of human T cells and chemical hapten exposure. Time point defined: patch test 3, about 24 weeks after DPC sensitization. Treatment described: therapeutic diphenylcyclopropenone sensitization with weekly scalp DPC. TCRdb reanalysed the RACE reads using MiXCR and keeps one entry per CDR3 protein. The sample carries under 200,000 distinct CDR3 sequences, roughly a quarter recorded once. The sample in question was whole blood, obtained in connection with sensitization to the hapten diphenylcyclopropenone (DPC). The origin of the receptors is a woman aged 18-29 years with alopecia areata. Some clones in this sample may be carry-over from other donors' samples.

The V gene is TRBV2, the J gene TRBJ2-7, with TRBD2 matching 8 bases. This CDR3 has 13 amino acids. Germline assignment: CDR1 SNHLY and CDR2 FYNNEI. The junction had 6 bases not matched to a gene; V was cut back by 4 bases and J by 7 bases. The CDR3 DNA is TGTGCCAGCAGTGGATCGGCTAGCGGGGAGCAGTACTTC. Residues: CASSGSASGEQYF.

This chain uses TRBV7-9 with TRBJ2-1; the D gene is possibly TRBD2 (6 bases). The V gene's germline CDR1 is SEHNR and CDR2 FQNEAQ (reference sequence). The length of the CDR3 is 12 residues. V lost 10 bases to trimming and J lost 5 bases, with 12 bases between them. The CDR3 loop is CATQAGNNEQFF. CDR3 bases: TGTGCCACCCAGGCGGGAAACAATGAGCAGTTCTTC. The whole variable domain, filled in from reference TRBV7-9 and TRBJ2-1, reads DTGVSQNPRHKITKRGQNVTFRCDPISEHNRLYWYRQTLGQGPEFLTYFQNEAQLEKSRLLSDRFSAERPKGSFSTLEIQRTEQGDSAMYLCATQAGNNEQFFGPGTRLTVL.

This clonotype was seen a few times. The chain uses TRBV2 and TRBJ2-3, with a weak D call TRBD2 (6 bases). V was clipped by 9 bases and J by 0 bases, with 16 bases between them. Per the germline V gene, CDR1 is SNHLY and CDR2 is FYNNEI. There are 15 residues in the CDR3. The CDR3: CASLSGGPSTDTQYF. The CDR3 nucleotides read TGTGCCAGTCTTAGCGGAGGCCCTAGCACAGATACGCAGTATTTT.

V gene TRBV7-2 combines with J gene TRBJ2-3; D is ambiguous. CDR3 length: 13 amino acids. Trimming stripped 2 bases from V and 2 bases from J, with 5 bases between. The V gene's germline CDR1 is SGHTA and CDR2 FQGNSA. CDR3 sequence: CASSLMFTDTQYF. The CDR3, as DNA: TGTGCCAGCAGCTTAATGTTCACAGATACGCAGTATTTT.

This clonotype has a handful of counts. This chain links TRBV4-1 with TRBJ2-7; D not resolved. Germline loops: CDR1 MGHRA, CDR2 YSYEKL. V was clipped by 1 base and J by 4 bases, with 14 bases between them. This CDR3 region has 15 residues. As DNA, the CDR3 is TGCGCCAGCAGCCAAGGCTCCGTTAAAAAATACGAGCAGTACTTC. Its translation: CASSQGSVKKYEQYF.

The genes are TRBV7-2 and TRBJ2-2; D ambiguous. CDR1 is SGHTA and CDR2 is FQGNSA in the germline V gene. The CDR3 runs to 13 residues. Trimming stripped 5 bases from V and 4 bases from J, with 8 bases between. The CDR3 DNA is TGTGCCAGCAGCCAAGGGTTCACCGGGGAGCTGTTTTTT. As protein: CASSQGFTGELFF.

CDR3 sequence reads: CASSFTRLSYEQYF. The CDR3 DNA sequence: TGTGCCAGCAGCTTTACGCGTCTCTCCTACGAGCAGTACTTC. The genes are TRBV7-2 and TRBJ2-7; D not resolved. From germline, CDR1 is SGHTA and CDR2 FQGNSA. V lost 3 bases and J lost 0, with 9 bases in between. The CDR3 consists of 14 residues.

This clonotype was observed many times. The chain carries TRBV10-3 and TRBJ2-7; tentatively, D is TRBD1 or TRBD2 (6 bases each). This CDR3 is built from 13 residues. Germline V gene sequence: CDR1 ENHRY, CDR2 SYGVKD. Trimming took 5 bases from V and 4 from J, leaving 12 bases between them. The CDR3 nucleotides read TGTGCCATCAGTAAAGGGGGAGGTTACGAGCAGTACTTC. This codes for CAISKGGGYEQYF.

This clonotype was seen more than once but under ten times. The chain's CDR3 is CASSPVMAYEQYF. The DNA for the CDR3 is TGTGCCAGCAGCCCTGTAATGGCGTACGAGCAGTACTTC. This chain uses TRBV7-2 with TRBJ2-7; D not certain. The CDR3 runs 13 residues. Germline CDR1 is SGHTA and CDR2 is FQGNSA. Trimming removed 5 bases at V and 4 bases at J, with 12 bases between.

This clonotype was recorded a few times. V and J are TRBV5-1 and TRBJ2-3; 11 bases are shared with TRBD2. Germline trimming cut 1 base from V and 3 bases from J; bases unmatched to any gene: 4. Germline V gene lookup returns CDR1 SGHRS and CDR2 YFSETQ. The CDR3 consists of 16 residues. The CDR3, as DNA: TGCGCCAGCAGCTTGACTAGCGGGGGTGGTACAGATACGCAGTATTTT. Translation gives CASSLTSGGGTDTQYF.

This chain joins TRBV5-1 and TRBJ1-4; 8 nucleotides line up with TRBD1. The V gene's germline CDR1 is SGHRS and CDR2 YFSETQ. This CDR3 has 14 residues. The ends lost 1 base at V and 7 bases at J; junction bases unmatched: 3. The CDR3 DNA reads as TGCGCCAGCAGCTTGAGCAGGGGGCGTGAAAAACTGTTTTTT. Its translation: CASSLSRGREKLFF.

The chain links TRBV5-1 to TRBJ2-3, with D maybe TRBD2 (5 bases). V lost 0 bases and J lost 2, with 10 bases in between. The length of the CDR3 is 15 residues. From germline, CDR1 is SGHRS and CDR2 YFSETQ. CDR3 region: CASSLDGEYTDTQYF. In nucleotides, the CDR3 is TGCGCCAGCAGCTTGGATGGGGAGTACACAGATACGCAGTATTTT.

In this sample, this clonotype turned up once. Here the CDR3 DNA reads TGTGCCACCAGTGAAAACGACAGGGGGCTCTACAATGAGCAGTTCTTC. Translating gives CATSENDRGLYNEQFF. This chain links TRBV24-1 with TRBJ2-1; 10 bases fit TRBD1. CDR3 length: 16 residues. V shed 4 bases, J shed 3 bases, and the junction held 5 bases outside the gene matches. Germline CDR1 is KGHDR and CDR2 is SFDVKD.

J is TRBJ1-2 and V is TRBV6-1; TRBD1 aligns across 9 bases. This CDR3 comprises 13 residues. Per the germline V gene, CDR1 is MNHNS and CDR2 is SASEGT. V trimming: 5 bases; J trimming: 8 bases; junction bases outside the gene matches: 6. CDR3: CASSWGTGQGYTF. CDR3 coding DNA: TGTGCCAGCAGTTGGGGGACAGGGCAAGGCTACACCTTC.

This sequence joins TRBV25-1 and TRBJ1-2; tentative D call: TRBD1 (5 bases). The CDR3 has 13 residues. Trimming cost V 5 bases and J 2 bases, with 9 bases left between them. Looked up from germline, CDR1 is MGHDK and CDR2 is SYGVNS. As DNA, the CDR3 is TGTGCCAGCAGTAGGGCAGGGAACTATGGCTACACCTTC. This gives the protein CASSRAGNYGYTF.

Only a few counts were recorded for this clonotype. The chain has TRBV5-6 and TRBJ2-7, with TRBD2 identical over 7 bases. Per the germline V gene, CDR1 is SGHDT and CDR2 is YYEEEE. The V and J ends lost 2 bases and 6 bases, in that order; junction bases with no gene match: 5. The CDR3 is made up of 13 amino acids. In DNA, the CDR3 is TGTGCCAGCAGCTTTCTAGCGGCCCCCGAGCAGTACTTC. Translated: CASSFLAAPEQYF.

The chain has TRBV7-9 and TRBJ1-1, with 8 positions matching TRBD1. The CDR3 runs 16 residues. Germline V gene lookup returns CDR1 SEHNR and CDR2 FQNEAQ (reference sequence). V lost 2 bases to trimming and J lost 8 bases; unmatched junction nucleotides: 13. The CDR3 nucleotides are TGTGCCAGCAGCTTAATTACAGGGGGAGGATATGGAGAAGCTTTCTTT. This translates into CASSLITGGGYGEAFF.

This clonotype was observed a few times. The chain combines TRBV20-1 with TRBJ2-1; tentatively, D is TRBD1 (5 bases). The CDR3 loop spans 19 amino acids. The germline gives CDR1 DFQATT, CDR2 SNEGSKA (reference sequence). V lost 0 bases, J lost 0 bases, and 21 bases lay in between. CDR3 DNA: TGCAGTGCTAGAGAGATGGGGCCCGGCCATGAAAGCTCCTACAATGAGCAGTTCTTC. Translation gives CSAREMGPGHESSYNEQFF.

The chain is built from TRBV4-2 and TRBJ2-5; D is tentatively TRBD1 or TRBD2 (5 bases each). V was trimmed by 3 bases and J by 5 bases, leaving 7 bases between them. The CDR3 length is 12 residues. Germline V gene data show CDR1 as LGHNA and CDR2 as YNFKEQ. The CDR3 sequence is CASSQRDETQYF. As DNA, the CDR3 is TGTGCCAGCAGCCAGAGGGACGAGACCCAGTACTTC.

In nucleotides, the CDR3 is TGTGCCAGCAGCCAATCGCAGCGGGACACCGGGGAGCTGTTTTTT. Translation gives CASSQSQRDTGELFF. V and J are TRBV4-2 and TRBJ2-2, with D perhaps matching TRBD2 (6 bases). CDR1 is LGHNA, CDR2 YNFKEQ, per germline. CDR3 size: 15 residues. Trimming pared 2 bases from V and 3 bases from J, leaving 10 bases between.